Listed below are T cell receptor beta chains from one sample, sequenced in a study of T cells in Graves' hyperthyroidism and ophthalmopathy. Each CDR3 protein gets one entry after TCRdb re-called the multiplex PCR reads with MiXCR. The profile covers over 200,000 distinct CDR3 sequences, with 17% appearing a single time and around 50% taken by the ten largest. The sequencing sample was made of blood. The source of these receptors is a man aged 45-60 years with Graves' hyperthyroidism. CDR3s include the opening cysteine and the closing phenylalanine or tryptophan. Fields, in order: clone size, V gene, J gene, D gene, CDR3 protein, CDR3 DNA. A D gene is named only where the DNA matches it firmly. Size is omitted from some rows. Given values are once, few, many or a class for expanded clones.

many	TRBV11-2	TRBJ2-3	.	CASSPQRHTQYF	TGTGCCAGCAGCCCTCAGCGGCATACGCAGTATTTT
many	TRBV6-5	TRBJ1-2	.	CASSYSDGAWANYGYTF	TGTGCCAGCAGTTACTCGGATGGGGCGTGGGCTAACTATGGCTACACCTTC
many	TRBV7-9	TRBJ2-7	.	CASSSLADGAGEQYF	TGTGCCAGCAGTTCTTTAGCCGACGGAGCTGGGGAGCAGTACTTC
.	TRBV28	TRBJ1-1	TRBD1	CASSPDREGHTEAFF	TGTGCCAGCAGTCCGGACAGGGAGGGACATACTGAAGCTTTCTTT
.	TRBV27	TRBJ1-1	.	CASSTTDSPNTEAFF	TGTGCCAGCAGTACGACGGACAGTCCGAACACTGAAGCTTTCTTT
.	TRBV5-1	TRBJ2-5	TRBD2	CASSAGTSGGRETQYF	TGCGCCAGCAGCGCCGGGACTAGCGGGGGAAGAGAGACCCAGTACTTC
few	TRBV27	TRBJ2-3	.	CASSPQHTDTQYF	TGTGCCAGCAGTCCCCAGCATACAGATACGCAGTATTTT
.	TRBV9	TRBJ2-1	.	CASSVGSGGDYNEQFF	TGTGCCAGCAGCGTAGGTAGCGGCGGGGACTACAATGAGCAGTTCTTC
many	TRBV27	TRBJ2-5	.	CASSWADQETQYF	TGTGCCAGCAGTTGGGCAGATCAAGAGACCCAGTACTTC
.	TRBV20-1	TRBJ1-5	.	CSARDWSSNQPQHF	TGCAGTGCTAGAGATTGGAGTAGCAATCAGCCCCAGCATTTT
.	TRBV28	TRBJ2-3	.	CASSLRGEDTQYF	TGTGCCAGCAGTTTAAGGGGGGAAGATACGCAGTATTTT
many	TRBV2	TRBJ2-1	TRBD2	CASKRLAGPAEQFF	TGTGCCAGCAAGAGACTAGCGGGACCTGCCGAGCAGTTCTTC
many	TRBV30	TRBJ2-4	.	CAWSWGRELAKNIQYF	TGTGCCTGGAGTTGGGGCAGGGAACTAGCCAAAAACATTCAGTACTTC
many	TRBV3-1	TRBJ1-2	.	CASSHLGGEGYTF	TGTGCCAGCAGCCACCTCGGAGGGGAAGGCTACACCTTC
.	TRBV20-1	TRBJ2-2	.	CSADRGGGTGELFF	TGCAGTGCGGATAGGGGGGGGGGTACCGGGGAGCTGTTTTTT
.	TRBV19	TRBJ2-4	.	CASTGLAKNIQYF	TGTGCCAGTACCGGACTGGCCAAAAACATTCAGTACTTC
.	TRBV6-1	TRBJ1-3	TRBD1	CASSERTGGNTIYF	TGTGCCAGCAGTGAAAGGACAGGTGGAAACACCATATATTTT
.	TRBV2	TRBJ2-2	.	CASSVGPTGELFF	TGTGCCAGCAGTGTTGGGCCCACCGGGGAGCTGTTTTTT
.	TRBV20-1	TRBJ2-1	TRBD1	CSATPVYDRGRINEQFF	TGCAGTGCCACGCCAGTATACGACAGGGGGCGCATCAATGAGCAGTTCTTC
many	TRBV6-2/TRBV6-3	TRBJ1-1	.	CASSYSRMNTEAFF	TGTGCCAGCAGTTACTCGAGAATGAACACTGAAGCTTTCTTT
few	TRBV29-1	TRBJ2-3	TRBD2	CSVDWGLADTQYF	TGCAGCGTTGATTGGGGACTAGCGGATACGCAGTATTTT
many	TRBV7-8	TRBJ1-5	.	CASSLGRGSEPQHF	TGTGCCAGCAGCTTAGGCAGGGGTAGCGAGCCCCAGCATTTT
few	TRBV5-5	TRBJ1-6	TRBD1	CASSLDGDSNSPLHF	TGTGCCAGCAGCTTGGATGGGGACAGCAATTCACCCCTCCACTTT
.	TRBV20-1	TRBJ2-1	.	CSARGPGSSSYNEQFF	TGCAGTGCTAGAGGTCCTGGTTCAAGCTCCTACAATGAGCAGTTCTTC
many	TRBV20-1	TRBJ1-1	TRBD1	CSASHTGGAGSTEAFF	TGCAGTGCCAGTCATACAGGGGGCGCCGGTAGTACTGAAGCTTTCTTT
many	TRBV2	TRBJ1-4	.	CASSVGRGESEKLFF	TGTGCCAGCAGCGTGGGCCGGGGTGAGAGTGAAAAACTGTTTTTT
many	TRBV24-1	TRBJ2-3	TRBD1	CATSMDRTSTDTQYF	TGTGCCACCAGTATGGACAGGACTAGCACAGATACGCAGTATTTT
many	TRBV6-1	TRBJ1-2	.	CASSGSQGYGYTF	TGTGCCAGCAGTGGCTCGCAGGGCTATGGCTACACCTTC
.	TRBV6-1	TRBJ2-5	.	CASSNHREETQYF	TGTGCCAGCAGCAACCACAGGGAAGAGACCCAGTACTTC
.	TRBV12-3/TRBV12-4	TRBJ2-1	TRBD2	CASSLSLAGENEQFF	TGTGCCAGCAGTTTGTCCCTAGCGGGAGAGAATGAGCAGTTCTTC
many	TRBV7-9	TRBJ2-1	.	CASSLVLAAYNEQFF	TGTGCCAGCAGCTTAGTTTTGGCAGCCTACAATGAGCAGTTCTTC
many	TRBV30	TRBJ2-1	.	CAWGQAAVLGDEQFF	TGTGCCTGGGGCCAAGCGGCAGTTCTTGGGGATGAGCAGTTCTTC
many	TRBV4-1	TRBJ2-5	TRBD1	CASSQDRTGGQETQYF	TGCGCCAGCAGCCAAGACAGGACAGGGGGCCAAGAGACCCAGTACTTC
.	TRBV11-1	TRBJ2-7	.	CASSQDPAVGRAYEQYF	TGCGCCAGCAGCCAAGACCCAGCCGTGGGGCGCGCCTACGAGCAGTACTTC
many	TRBV20-1	TRBJ2-7	.	CSARDHQGTAYEQYF	TGCAGTGCTAGAGATCATCAGGGCACCGCCTACGAGCAGTACTTC
many	TRBV12-3/TRBV12-4	TRBJ2-7	.	CASSLWGRSYEQYF	TGTGCCAGCAGTTTGTGGGGGCGATCCTACGAGCAGTACTTC
.	TRBV9	TRBJ2-5	.	CASSVGALREETQYF	TGTGCCAGCAGCGTAGGGGCCTTAAGGGAAGAGACCCAGTACTTC
many	TRBV7-2	TRBJ2-2	.	CASSRRGYTGELFF	TGTGCCAGCAGCCGGAGGGGGTACACCGGGGAGCTGTTTTTT